The next 30 T cell receptor beta chains were all read from a single sample in a study of T cell responses to AZD1222 COVID-19 vaccine (dated by TCRdb to the early 2020s). The library was generated by the immunoSEQ multiplex PCR assay. TCRdb provides this immuneACCESS table in a form limited to in-frame rearrangements. Some clones are lacking; in checked studies, under half of them reflect an unresolved V gene, and why the rest are absent is not known. This sample holds about 150,000 clones; 80% to 90% were observed only once. 6.9% of the sample is held by the ten biggest clonotypes. Sample time point, as interpreted from the label and publication: sample from adult after SARS-CoV-2 infection, after symptom onset. The input for sequencing was peripheral blood, taken after recovery from COVID-19. Receptors were obtained from an adult who had recovered from COVID-19.

The CDR3 bases are TGTGCCAGCAGTCAATCGGGACCCAAGCAGTACTTC. Translated, it gives CASSQSGPKQYF. The chain employs TRBV6-6 and TRBJ2-7; D is perhaps TRBD1 or TRBD2 (5 bases each). Germline V CDR1 and CDR2: MNHNY, SVGAGI (reference sequence). CDR3 length: 12 residues. V was cut by 5 bases and J by 8 bases, with 13 bases left in between.

CDR3 sequence (DNA): TGTGCCAGCAGCCAGGCGGGGGACGAGCAGTACTTC. Translation gives CASSQAGDEQYF. The chain has TRBV3-1 (or the pseudogene TRBV3-2) and TRBJ2-7; 7 nucleotides agree with TRBD2. The CDR3 consists of 12 residues. Trimming took 3 bases from V and 5 from J; bases not matched to a gene: 1. The germline CDR1 and CDR2 sequences are LGHDT and YNNKEL (reference sequence).

The chain employs TRBV12-3 or TRBV12-4 and TRBJ1-2; unclear D gene. This CDR3 has 12 residues. V gave up 4 bases and J gave up 2 bases, with 5 bases separating them. In DNA form, the CDR3 reads TGTGCCAGCAGTTATCCCAACTATGGCTACACCTTC. This gives the protein CASSYPNYGYTF.

The J gene is TRBJ1-4, the V gene TRBV2; D is possibly TRBD1 (5 bases). In germline, CDR1 is SNHLY, CDR2 FYNNEI. The CDR3 is 15 amino acids. Trimming cost V 6 bases and J 3 bases, with 14 bases left between them. CDR3 bases: TGTGCCAGCAGCGCCCGTGACAGAGCTAATGAAAAACTGTTTTTT. It translates to CASSARDRANEKLFF.

The table lists this clone with a count of one. The J gene is TRBJ1-5, the V gene TRBV7-9; possibly TRBD1 for D (6 bases). The germline V gene encodes CDR1 SEHNR and CDR2 FQNEAQ (reference sequence). V gave up 0 bases and J gave up 6 bases, with 12 bases separating them. The CDR3 runs 15 residues. The CDR3 nucleotides read TGTGCCAGCAGCTTAGCTGGGGGGCGCGGTCAGCCCCAGCATTTT. This encodes CASSLAGGRGQPQHF.

The chain recombines TRBV20-1 with TRBJ2-1, with 9 bases that match TRBD2. The V gene's germline CDR1 is DFQATT and CDR2 SNEGSKA (reference sequence). V lost 3 bases to trimming and J lost 7 bases; unmatched junction nucleotides: 4. The CDR3 is 13 residues long. The DNA of the CDR3 is TGCAGTGCTAGTAGCGGGAGTGAAAATGAGCAGTTCTTC. As protein: CSASSGSENEQFF.

This chain joins TRBV7-3 and TRBJ1-2; D is ambiguous. This CDR3 region has 16 residues. Germline V gene sequence: CDR1 SGHTA, CDR2 FQGTGA. V was trimmed by 5 bases and J by 0 bases, leaving 16 bases between them. The DNA of the CDR3 is TGTGCCAGCAGCCCGGGAGGGTCTGAAGCTAACTATGGCTACACCTTC. Amino acid sequence: CASSPGGSEANYGYTF.

The chain employs TRBV7-8 and TRBJ1-2; TRBD1 matches at 10 bases. CDR1 is SGHVS, CDR2 FQNEAQ, per germline. The CDR3 is 14 residues long. V shed 5 bases and J 7 bases; nucleotides not matched to a gene: 7. CDR3: CASSTDRGPGGYTF. The CDR3 bases are TGTGCCAGCAGCACCGACAGGGGGCCCGGTGGCTACACCTTC.

This chain joins TRBV5-4 and TRBJ2-1, with D perhaps TRBD2 (6 bases). Germline assignment: CDR1 SGHNT and CDR2 YYREEE (reference sequence). V lost 4 bases and J lost 2, with 13 bases in between. The CDR3 runs 15 residues. CDR3 sequence reads: CASSTDTGAYNEQFF. CDR3 coding DNA: TGTGCCAGCAGCACGGACACGGGAGCCTACAATGAGCAGTTCTTC. Supplemented by reference TRBV5-4 and TRBJ2-1, the full variable domain reads ETGVTQSPTHLIKTRGQQVTLRCSSQSGHNTVSWYQQALGQGPQFIFQYYREEENGRGNFPPRFSGLQFPNYSSELNVNALELDDSALYLCASSTDTGAYNEQFFGPGTRLTVL.

The chain combines TRBV4-2 with TRBJ2-5, with 7 positions matching TRBD1. The CDR3 length is 17 residues. CDR1 and CDR2 (germline): LGHNA, YNFKEQ. Losses at the gene ends were 0 bases for V and 5 bases for J; bases not matched to a gene: 12. Here the CDR3 DNA reads TGTGCCAGCAGCCAAGATGGCCCCGGGACAGAGCAGGAGACCCAGTACTTC. Its translation is CASSQDGPGTEQETQYF.

The gene calls are TRBV7-3 and TRBJ2-7; weak D call: TRBD1 (6 bases). V lost 0 bases, J lost 0 bases, and 9 bases lay in between. In germline, CDR1 is SGHTA, CDR2 FQGTGA. The CDR3 has 15 residues. The CDR3, as DNA: TGTGCCAGCAGCTTAACTGCAGGGGTCTCCTACGAGCAGTACTTC. This gives the protein CASSLTAGVSYEQYF. Together with reference TRBV7-3 and TRBJ2-7, the CDR3 gives the full variable domain: GAGVSQTPSNKVTEKGKYVELRCDPISGHTALYWYRQSLGQGPEFLIYFQGTGAADDSGLPNDRFFAVRPEGSVSTLKIQRTERGDSAVYLCASSLTAGVSYEQYFGPGTRLTVT.

The CDR3 protein is CASSPPRSGLSLVQYF. The CDR3, as DNA: TGTGCCAGCAGTCCCCCCCGCAGCGGCCTCTCTCTGGTGCAGTACTTC. V and J are TRBV6-6 and TRBJ2-7; D is possibly TRBD2 (5 bases). This CDR3 region has 16 residues. Germline CDR1 is MNHNY and CDR2 is SVGAGI (reference sequence). V was trimmed by 5 bases and J by 9 bases, leaving 26 bases between them.

This chain uses TRBV7-2 with TRBJ2-2, with 7 positions matching TRBD2. V was clipped by 5 bases and J by 5 bases; unmatched bases: 5. CDR3 size: 14 residues. Germline assignment: CDR1 SGHTA and CDR2 FQGNSA. CDR3 residues: CASSRGGWTGELFF. Here the CDR3 DNA reads TGTGCCAGCAGCCGGGGAGGGTGGACCGGGGAGCTGTTTTTT.

The chain employs TRBV27 and TRBJ1-2; TRBD1 agrees at 7 bases. CDR3 length: 14 residues. The germline CDR1 and CDR2 sequences are MNHEY and SMNVEV (reference sequence). J was trimmed by 9 bases and V by 6 bases; bases with no gene match: 13. The CDR3 nucleotides are TGTGCCAGCAGAACAGGACAGGCCGTCTTGAGCTACACCTTC. The encoded protein is CASRTGQAVLSYTF.

The chain carries TRBV28 and TRBJ2-7; D ambiguous. The V and J ends lost 1 base and 2 bases respectively, with 9 bases between them. The CDR3 totals 14 residues. Germline loops: CDR1 MDHEN, CDR2 SYDVKM. CDR3 bases: TGTGCCAGCAGTTTATTGGCAGGTACCTACGAGCAGTACTTC. This translates into CASSLLAGTYEQYF.

This clone was detected a few times. The rearrangement uses TRBV7-9 and TRBJ1-2, with TRBD1 as a possible D gene (5 bases). The V end was cut by 3 bases, the J end by 3 bases, with 17 bases between. The CDR3 contains 16 residues. Germline lookup yields CDR1 SEHNR and CDR2 FQNEAQ (reference sequence). CDR3 nucleotides: TGTGCCAGCAGCTTTCGTGGGGGAGGTAAAGACTATGGCTACACCTTC. Translation: CASSFRGGGKDYGYTF.

A word on this clone: Other DNA sequences of this sample code for an identical CDR3. The CDR3: CATSETGGGEKLFF. CDR3 nucleotides: TGTGCCACCAGTGAGACAGGGGGCGGTGAAAAACTGTTTTTT. The rearrangement joins TRBV24-1 to TRBJ1-4, with 10 nucleotides matching TRBD1. Germline V CDR1 and CDR2: KGHDR, SFDVKD. With 4 bases clipped from V and 7 bases from J, the junction kept 2 bases outside the gene matches. The CDR3 loop spans 14 amino acids.

The chain combines TRBV2 with TRBJ2-1, with 8 bases aligning to TRBD1. V lost 1 base, J lost 8 bases, and 7 bases stayed unmatched. The CDR3 length is 15 residues. Per germline, CDR1 SNHLY and CDR2 FYNNEI. The CDR3 spells CASSEESQGADEQFF. CDR3 DNA sequence: TGTGCCAGCAGTGAAGAAAGTCAGGGGGCGGATGAGCAGTTCTTC.

The V gene is TRBV5-1, the J gene TRBJ2-5; TRBD1 matches 9 bases. The CDR3 has 15 residues. Germline loops: CDR1 SGHRS, CDR2 YFSETQ. The ends lost 3 bases at V and 0 bases at J; junction bases unmatched: 3. The DNA for the CDR3 is TGCGCCAGCAGCTACGGGACAGGGAACCAAGAGACCCAGTACTTC. It is translated as CASSYGTGNQETQYF.

This clone was seen a handful of times. V and J are TRBV5-1 and TRBJ2-5; TRBD2 is a possible D gene (5 bases). Germline values: CDR1 SGHRS, CDR2 YFSETQ. The ends were cut back, 2 bases at V and 1 base at J, with 9 bases in the middle. There are 14 residues in the CDR3. CDR3 nucleotides: TGCGCCAGCAGCTTTCGGACTGTCCAAGAGACCCAGTACTTC. Translated, it gives CASSFRTVQETQYF.

Here the CDR3 DNA reads TGTGCCAGCAGTTTACTTGGAAACACCATATATTTT. It is translated as CASSLLGNTIYF. The V gene is TRBV28, the J gene TRBJ1-3; no reliable D call. The CDR3 totals 12 residues. Trimming took 2 bases from V and 3 from J, leaving 2 bases between them. Germline V gives CDR1 MDHEN, CDR2 SYDVKM.

This chain links TRBV6-6 with TRBJ2-3; D gene uncertain. Germline CDR1 MNHNY, CDR2 SVGAGI (reference sequence). This CDR3 is built from 15 residues. Deletions cut 2 bases from V and 4 bases from J, with 13 bases between. The CDR3 here is CASSYVGFDADTQYF. CDR3 sequence (DNA): TGTGCCAGCAGTTACGTGGGGTTTGACGCAGATACGCAGTATTTT.

The V gene is TRBV5-4, the J gene TRBJ1-2; D might be TRBD1 (5 bases). This CDR3 has 15 residues. Trimming shortened V by 2 bases and J by 1 base, and 12 bases separated the two germline ends. CDR1 and CDR2 (germline): SGHNT, YYREEE (reference sequence). The CDR3 region is CASSLDRRINYGYTF. In DNA, the CDR3 is TGTGCCAGCAGCTTAGACAGACGAATTAACTATGGCTACACCTTC.

The chain employs TRBV6-6 and TRBJ2-3; 8 bases line up with TRBD2. CDR3 length equals 16 residues. Germline V gene sequence: CDR1 MNHNY, CDR2 SVGAGI (reference sequence). V shed 1 base and J 0 bases; nucleotides not matched to a gene: 3. The CDR3 DNA follows: TGTGCCAGCAGTTACTTCGCGGGGGGAAGCACAGATACGCAGTATTTT. It yields the protein CASSYFAGGSTDTQYF.

The table lists this clone with a count of one. The gene calls are TRBV18 and TRBJ1-1; D might be TRBD1 (6 bases). CDR3 length equals 13 residues. The V end was cut by 6 bases, the J end by 1 base, with 9 bases between. Germline loops: CDR1 KGHSH, CDR2 LQKENI. CDR3 protein: CASSQGQNTEAFF. CDR3 bases: TGTGCCAGCTCCCAGGGACAGAACACTGAAGCTTTCTTT. The full variable domain, with the rest looked up from reference TRBV18 and TRBJ1-1, is NAGVMQNPRHLVRRRGQEARLRCSPMKGHSHVYWYRQLPEEGLKFMVYLQKENIIDESGMPKERFSAEFPKEGPSILRIQQVVRGDSAAYFCASSQGQNTEAFFGQGTRLTVV.

The chain links TRBV14 to TRBJ2-5; TRBD1 agrees at 8 bases. The V gene's germline CDR1 is SGHDN and CDR2 FVKESK. This CDR3 is built from 16 residues. V was clipped by 4 bases and J by 7 bases; unmatched bases: 14. For the CDR3, the DNA is TGTGCCAGCAGCCCCTTTTTCCAGGGGGCCAGTATGACCCAGTACTTC. This sequence encodes CASSPFFQGASMTQYF.

This clone was observed at least ten times. The V call is TRBV6-2 or TRBV6-3, the J call TRBJ1-6; 9 positions match TRBD1. CDR1 and CDR2 from the germline V gene are MNHEY and SVGEGT. The CDR3 length is 15 residues. V was pared by 5 bases and J by 7 bases, with 6 bases of the junction left unmatched. The DNA of the CDR3 is TGTGCCAGCAGTCTCGGGACAGGGCAGAATTCACCCCTCCACTTT. It is translated as CASSLGTGQNSPLHF.

The DNA of the CDR3 is TGTGCCAGCAGCTTGCGCTACGGGGGTGAGACCCAGTACTTC. It yields the protein CASSLRYGGETQYF. This sequence joins TRBV5-4 and TRBJ2-5; D possibly corresponds to TRBD2 (6 bases). The germline gives CDR1 SGHNT, CDR2 YYREEE (reference sequence). The CDR3 has 14 amino acids. The germline V and J ends were trimmed by 1 base and 5 bases, with 12 bases remaining between them. Using reference TRBV5-4 and TRBJ2-5 for the parts outside the CDR3, the full variable domain is ETGVTQSPTHLIKTRGQQVTLRCSSQSGHNTVSWYQQALGQGPQFIFQYYREEENGRGNFPPRFSGLQFPNYSSELNVNALELDDSALYLCASSLRYGGETQYFGPGTRLLVL.

The V gene is TRBV27, the J gene TRBJ2-3; 15 nucleotides match TRBD2. This CDR3 spans 15 amino acids. CDR1 is MNHEY, CDR2 SMNVEV, per germline (reference sequence). The V and J ends lost 6 bases and 6 bases, in that order; junction bases with no gene match: 4. The CDR3 DNA reads TGTGCCAGCAGCGGGACTAGCGGGAGGAGGGATACGCAGTATTTT. It codes for CASSGTSGRRDTQYF.

This clone was observed once. The chain is built from TRBV6-5 and TRBJ1-5, with 8 positions matching TRBD1. CDR1 is MNHEY, CDR2 SVGAGI, per germline. J gave up 3 bases and V 4 bases, and 8 bases lay outside the gene matches. CDR3 length: 16 amino acids. The DNA for the CDR3 is TGTGCCAGCAGTTCACCCGACAGGGGACACAATCAGCCCCAGCATTTT. This sequence encodes CASSSPDRGHNQPQHF.